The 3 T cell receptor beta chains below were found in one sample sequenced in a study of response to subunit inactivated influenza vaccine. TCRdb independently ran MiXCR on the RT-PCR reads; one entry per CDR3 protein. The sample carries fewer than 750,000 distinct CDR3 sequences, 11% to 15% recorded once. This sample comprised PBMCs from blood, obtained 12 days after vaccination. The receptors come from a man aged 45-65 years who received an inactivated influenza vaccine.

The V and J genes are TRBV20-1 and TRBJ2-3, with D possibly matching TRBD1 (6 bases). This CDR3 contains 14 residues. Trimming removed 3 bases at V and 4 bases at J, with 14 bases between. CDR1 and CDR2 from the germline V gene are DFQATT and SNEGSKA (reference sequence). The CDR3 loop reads CSASEGDNSDTQYF. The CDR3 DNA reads TGCAGTGCTAGTGAGGGGGACAATTCAGATACGCAGTATTTT.

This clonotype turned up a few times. Here the CDR3 reads CASSLGSSSGGEQFF. CDR3 sequence (DNA): TGTGCCAGCAGCTTAGGGAGCAGTAGCGGGGGTGAGCAGTTCTTC. V usage is TRBV7-2 and J usage is TRBJ2-1; 9 nucleotides line up with TRBD2. With 1 base clipped from V and 9 bases from J, the junction kept 7 bases outside the gene matches. CDR1 is SGHTA, CDR2 FQGNSA, per germline. The CDR3 runs to 15 residues.

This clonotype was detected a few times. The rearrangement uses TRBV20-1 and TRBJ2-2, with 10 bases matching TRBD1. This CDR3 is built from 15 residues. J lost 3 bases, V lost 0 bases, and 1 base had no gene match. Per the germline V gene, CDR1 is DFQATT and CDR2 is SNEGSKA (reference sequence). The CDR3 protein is CSARDGTGDTGELFF. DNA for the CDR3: TGCAGTGCTAGAGACGGGACAGGGGACACCGGGGAGCTGTTTTTT.